A selection of T cell receptor beta chains follows, all from one sample in a study of CD8 T cells in ankylosing spondylitis. One entry per CDR3 protein, called by TCRdb with MiXCR from the 5' RACE reads. The data show several thousand distinct CDR3 sequences, with about 2% seen just once and approximately 51% held by the top ten. Sequenced sample: blood, either unsorted or a sorted T cell fraction (not recorded which). The receptors originated from a male donor with ankylosing spondylitis or in good health (not recorded which). The CDR3 runs from the conserved cysteine through the conserved F or W. D genes are given only for firm matches. Some rows mark clone size as missing; the rest say once, few, many or name a class of expanded clone.

J gene: TRBJ2-7
D gene: -
V gene: TRBV9
clone size: many
CDR3 DNA: TGTGCCAGCAGCGTAGGGACTACCGCCTACGAGCAGTACTTC
CDR3 protein: CASSVGTTAYEQYF

J gene: TRBJ2-1
D gene: -
V gene: TRBV9
clone size: -
CDR3 DNA: TGTGCCAGCAGCGTAGCAAACTACAATGAGCAGTTCTTC
CDR3 protein: CASSVANYNEQFF

J gene: TRBJ2-1
D gene: -
V gene: TRBV9
clone size: many
CDR3 DNA: TGTGCCAGCAGCGGGGGCGGTGAGCAGTTCTTC
CDR3 protein: CASSGGGEQFF

J gene: TRBJ2-7
D gene: -
V gene: TRBV9
clone size: many
CDR3 DNA: TGTGCCAGCAGCGTAGATGCACTCAGCTCCTACGAGCAGTACTTC
CDR3 protein: CASSVDALSSYEQYF

J gene: TRBJ2-2
D gene: -
V gene: TRBV9
clone size: many
CDR3 DNA: TGTGCCAGCAGTGAAGGGGGGGGATTGAGCACCGGGGAGCTGTTTTTT
CDR3 protein: CASSEGGGLSTGELFF

J gene: TRBJ2-7
D gene: -
V gene: TRBV9
clone size: few
CDR3 DNA: TGTGCCAGCAGCGCAGGCGGACTTGTCTACGAGCAGTACTTC
CDR3 protein: CASSAGGLVYEQYF

J gene: TRBJ2-3
D gene: TRBD2
V gene: TRBV9
clone size: many
CDR3 DNA: TGTGCCAGCAGCGGCCATGGGCGGGAGAGAGATACGCAGTATTTT
CDR3 protein: CASSGHGRERDTQYF

J gene: TRBJ2-1
D gene: -
V gene: TRBV9
clone size: medium-sized
CDR3 DNA: TGTGCCAGCACCGAGAGCGGGCCTTCTGGTGAGCAGTTCTTC
CDR3 protein: CASTESGPSGEQFF

J gene: TRBJ1-1
D gene: -
V gene: TRBV9
clone size: -
CDR3 DNA: TGTGCCAGCAGCGTCCGCCGCGGGACTGAAGCTTTCTTT
CDR3 protein: CASSVRRGTEAFF

J gene: TRBJ2-3
D gene: -
V gene: TRBV14
clone size: many
CDR3 DNA: TGTGCCAGCAGCCATGGTAGGGGGGAGGGCCGGGACACAGATACGCAGTATTTT
CDR3 protein: CASSHGRGEGRDTDTQYF

J gene: TRBJ2-1
D gene: -
V gene: TRBV9
clone size: many
CDR3 DNA: TGTGCCAGCAGCGGAGATAGGGTCTACAATGAGCAGTTCTTC
CDR3 protein: CASSGDRVYNEQFF